These 22 T cell receptor beta chains originate from one sample sequenced in a study of T cells after somatic rescue of genetic block. Sequencing was performed with immunoSEQ multiplex PCR; in TCRdb, only in-frame clones are kept and a portion is missing. The sample has some 67,000 clones, under 95% seen once. The specimen was peripheral blood mononuclear cells (PBMCs). The source is a man in his forties.

Remarks on this clone: One end of the junction does not line up with germline, which may come from a read error. The V gene is TRBV7-9, the J gene TRBJ1-1, with D possibly matching TRBD1 (6 bases). The CDR3 loop spans 11 amino acids. CDR1 and CDR2 from the germline V gene are SEHNR and FQNEAQ (reference sequence). In DNA form, the CDR3 reads TGTGCCAGTACAGGGAACTCTGAAGCTTTCTTT. It codes for CASTGNSEAFF.

The rearrangement uses TRBV5-1 and TRBJ1-2; D uncertain. CDR1 is SGHRS, CDR2 YFSETQ, per germline. The CDR3 length is 13 residues. Trimming left V 0 bases short and J 10 bases short, with 13 bases between. CDR3 in DNA: TGCGCCAGCAGCTTGGCTCCACTAATCGACTACACCTTC. It encodes CASSLAPLIDYTF. Supplemented by reference TRBV5-1 and TRBJ1-2, the full variable domain reads KAGVTQTPRYLIKTRGQQVTLSCSPISGHRSVSWYQQTPGQGLQFLFEYFSETQRNKGNFPGRFSGRQFSNSRSEMNVSTLELGDSALYLCASSLAPLIDYTFGSGTRLTVV.

This clone was recorded only once. This sequence joins TRBV5-1 and TRBJ1-1; the D gene is possibly TRBD1 (5 bases). The ends were cut back, 0 bases at V and 4 bases at J, with 10 bases in the middle. The CDR3 is 14 amino acids. Germline V gene lookup returns CDR1 SGHRS and CDR2 YFSETQ. The CDR3 DNA is TGCGCCAGCAGCTTGGCCGGGGGAGGCACTGAAGCTTTCTTT. Protein product: CASSLAGGGTEAFF.

This chain joins TRBV10-2 and TRBJ2-7; no reliable D call. The germline V gene encodes CDR1 WSHSY and CDR2 SAAADI. The CDR3 length is 15 residues. V dropped 3 bases and J dropped 3 bases, with 15 bases sitting between them. The CDR3 region is CASSESANLNYEQYF. The CDR3 region has the DNA TGCGCCAGCAGTGAATCGGCCAACTTGAACTACGAGCAGTACTTC.

In its sample, this clone was seen once. V gene TRBV15 combines with J gene TRBJ2-1, with a possible D match to TRBD2 (6 bases). The length of the CDR3 is 17 residues. The germline V and J ends were trimmed by 5 bases and 5 bases, with 22 bases remaining between them. Germline assignment: CDR1 LNHNV and CDR2 YYDKDF (reference sequence). DNA of the CDR3: TGTGCCACCAGCCGCGATGGAGCGGGCAGGGACCACAATGAGCAGTTCTTC. Translation gives CATSRDGAGRDHNEQFF.

V gene TRBV30 combines with J gene TRBJ1-1; TRBD1 matches 12 bases. The CDR3 consists of 14 residues. J was trimmed by 5 bases and V by 5 bases; bases with no gene match: 6. Germline V gene lookup returns CDR1 GTSNPN and CDR2 SVGIG (reference sequence). The CDR3: CAWGTGGYVTEAFF. CDR3 coding DNA: TGTGCCTGGGGGACAGGGGGCTATGTGACTGAAGCTTTCTTT.

On this clone itself: Other nucleotide sequences in the sample specify the same CDR3. The chain recombines TRBV10-3 with TRBJ1-2; D remains ambiguous. Trimming removed 2 bases from V and 2 bases from J, with 3 bases in between. CDR3 length equals 12 residues. Germline CDR1 is ENHRY and CDR2 is SYGVKD. The CDR3 DNA is TGTGCCATCAGTGAGGGAAACTATGGCTACACCTTC. Translation gives CAISEGNYGYTF.

Note on this clone: At one of its ends the junction is not consistent with the germline gene, which may arise from a read error. The gene calls are TRBV7-7 and TRBJ2-3; D might be TRBD1 or TRBD2, each matching 5 bases. Germline V gene data show CDR1 as SSHAT and CDR2 as FNYEAQ (reference sequence). This CDR3 contains 15 residues. For the CDR3, the DNA is TGTGCTAGCAGCTCCGGGACGTTAAGCACAGATACGCAGTATTTT. Protein sequence: CASSSGTLSTDTQYF.

The V call is TRBV4-1, the J call TRBJ2-5; TRBD2 might be the D (5 bases). The V gene's germline CDR1 is MGHRA and CDR2 YSYEKL. Between the trimmed V and J ends, which lost 4 bases and 5 bases, there was a span of 14 bases. This CDR3 region has 14 residues. CDR3 sequence reads: CASSPLPGIETQYF. CDR3 in DNA: TGCGCCAGCAGCCCTCTCCCCGGGATCGAGACCCAGTACTTC.

This chain joins TRBV7-2 and TRBJ2-7; 7 bases are shared with TRBD2. The germline gives CDR1 SGHTA, CDR2 FQGNSA. Trimming at V came to 5 bases and at J to 5 bases, leaving 12 bases not matched to a gene. This CDR3 has 15 residues. As DNA, the CDR3 is TGTGCCAGCAGCCCCCGGTTGGGGGGGAGGGACGAGCAGTACTTC. Encoded protein: CASSPRLGGRDEQYF.

This chain joins TRBV7-8 and TRBJ2-6; D possibly corresponds to TRBD2 (5 bases). This CDR3 spans 17 amino acids. The V gene's germline CDR1 is SGHVS and CDR2 FQNEAQ. V lost 3 bases and J lost 2, with 14 bases in between. CDR3 protein: CASSFSYGGPGANVLTF. Here the CDR3 DNA reads TGTGCCAGCAGCTTTTCCTACGGAGGTCCTGGGGCCAACGTCCTGACTTTC.

The chain recombines TRBV19 with TRBJ2-5; D perhaps matches TRBD2 (6 bases). Germline CDR1 and CDR2: LNHDA and SQIVND (reference sequence). Trimming cost V 4 bases and J 2 bases, with 11 bases left between them. There are 14 residues in the CDR3. For the CDR3, the DNA is TGTGCCAGTAGTAACGGAGGGAGTCAAGAGACCCAGTACTTC. Translating gives CASSNGGSQETQYF.

The CDR3 spells CASSLDQVAVYYEQYF. The CDR3 nucleotides are TGTGCCAGCAGCTTAGATCAGGTTGCAGTGTACTACGAGCAGTACTTC. V and J are TRBV11-2 and TRBJ2-7; no firm D call. V lost 0 bases and J lost 3, with 15 bases in between. Germline V gene sequence: CDR1 SGHAT, CDR2 FQNNGV. CDR3 size: 16 residues.

The rearrangement links TRBV11-2 to TRBJ2-2, with 10 bases lining up with TRBD2. The CDR3 contains 18 residues. Germline lookup yields CDR1 SGHAT and CDR2 FQNNGV. The V and J ends lost 2 bases and 0 bases, in that order; junction bases with no gene match: 6. The CDR3 region has the DNA TGTGCCAGCAGCTTACGGACTAGCGGAACCGCGAACACCGGGGAGCTGTTTTTT. Protein: CASSLRTSGTANTGELFF.

The chain couples TRBV2 to TRBJ2-4, with TRBD1 matching 8 bases. Losses at the gene ends were 6 bases for V and 9 bases for J; bases not matched to a gene: 10. Germline CDR1 SNHLY, CDR2 FYNNEI. The CDR3 spans 14 residues. CDR3 residues: CASSPGTGLVIQYF. The CDR3 DNA reads TGTGCCAGCAGCCCCGGGACAGGACTCGTCATTCAGTACTTC.

This clone has only a few counts. The V call is TRBV5-6, the J call TRBJ1-2; no clear D gene. The CDR3 has 15 residues. V shed 1 base and J shed 8 bases, with 18 bases lying between them. CDR1 and CDR2 from the germline V gene are SGHDT and YYEEEE. The CDR3 coding sequence is TGTGCCAGCAGCTTGTCGGGAACTCTACGGAGAGGCTACACCTTC. Its protein product is CASSLSGTLRRGYTF.

J is TRBJ1-4 and V is TRBV20-1; 7 bases are shared with TRBD1. The germline gives CDR1 DFQATT, CDR2 SNEGSKA (reference sequence). The length of the CDR3 is 11 residues. V trimming: 7 bases; J trimming: 10 bases; junction bases outside the gene matches: 6. The CDR3 loop is CSVRTGSKLFF. The CDR3, as DNA: TGCAGTGTTAGGACAGGTTCAAAACTGTTTTTT.

The chain links TRBV2 to TRBJ1-2, with unresolved D. Germline-derived CDR1 and CDR2 are SNHLY and FYNNEI. V lost 5 bases and J 7 bases, leaving 14 bases between the germline ends. The CDR3 extends over 13 amino acids. The CDR3 spells CASSQEGRSGYTF. CDR3 DNA sequence: TGTGCCAGCAGTCAGGAAGGGAGATCTGGCTACACCTTC.

The V and J genes are TRBV30 and TRBJ2-1, with D hard to call. V lost 0 bases and J 6 bases, leaving 21 bases between the germline ends. The CDR3 totals 17 residues. The germline V gene encodes CDR1 GTSNPN and CDR2 SVGIG (reference sequence). CDR3 sequence reads: CAWSVQLGLRAFNEQFF. As DNA, the CDR3 is TGTGCCTGGAGTGTACAATTGGGTCTTAGGGCCTTCAATGAGCAGTTCTTC. Filled out from reference TRBV30 and TRBJ2-1, the complete variable domain reads SQTIHQWPATLVQPVGSPLSLECTVEGTSNPNLYWYRQAAGRGLQLLFYSVGIGQISSEVPQNLSASRPQDRQFILSSKKLLLSDSGFYLCAWSVQLGLRAFNEQFFGPGTRLTVL.

This chain connects TRBV25-1 to TRBJ2-7; D is possibly TRBD1 (6 bases). Deletions cut 6 bases from V and 4 bases from J, with 13 bases between. Per germline, CDR1 MGHDK and CDR2 SYGVNS. The CDR3 is made up of 13 amino acids. Written as DNA, the CDR3 is TGTGCCAGCAGGGACAGAAACAAATACGAGCAGTACTTC. This codes for CASRDRNKYEQYF.

This clone appeared a single time. V gene TRBV4-1 combines with J gene TRBJ1-4; D is undetermined. This CDR3 has 14 amino acids. The ends were cut back, 4 bases at V and 5 bases at J, with 11 bases in the middle. The germline V gene encodes CDR1 MGHRA and CDR2 YSYEKL. CDR3 sequence: CASSRADGNEKLFF. For the CDR3, the DNA is TGCGCCAGCAGCCGCGCGGACGGAAATGAAAAACTGTTTTTT.

This clone was detected only a few times. Other DNA sequences in the sample encode the same CDR3. The chain has TRBV11-2 and TRBJ2-5; D call uncertain. Trimming took off 5 bases at V and 5 bases at J, with 12 bases between the two ends. CDR1 SGHAT and CDR2 FQNNGV come from the germline V gene. The CDR3 consists of 13 residues. CDR3 sequence (DNA): TGTGCCAGCAGCCCCGGGCTTCGGGAGACCCAGTACTTC. Encoded protein: CASSPGLRETQYF.